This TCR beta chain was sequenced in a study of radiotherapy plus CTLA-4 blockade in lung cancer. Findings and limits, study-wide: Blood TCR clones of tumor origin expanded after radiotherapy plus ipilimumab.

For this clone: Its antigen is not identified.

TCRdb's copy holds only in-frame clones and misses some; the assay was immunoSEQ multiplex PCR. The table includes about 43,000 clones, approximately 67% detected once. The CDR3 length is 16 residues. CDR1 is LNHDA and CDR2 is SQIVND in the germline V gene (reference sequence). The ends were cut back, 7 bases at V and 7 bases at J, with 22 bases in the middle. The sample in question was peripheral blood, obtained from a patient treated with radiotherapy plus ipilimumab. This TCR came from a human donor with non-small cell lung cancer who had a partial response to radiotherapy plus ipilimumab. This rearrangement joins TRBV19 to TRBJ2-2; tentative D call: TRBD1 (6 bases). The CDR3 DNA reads TGTGCCAGTACCCGGAACTTACAGGGTAACGGCGGGGAGCTGTTTTTT. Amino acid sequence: CASTRNLQGNGGELFF.